This T cell receptor (beta chain) was identified during a study of OX40 agonist ivuxolimab in advanced cancers. General study findings and limits: CD8+ T cells (on average) carried more expanded clones than CD4+ T cells. At 0.1-3.0 mg/kg, partial responders had clonal expansion among the lowest observed.

For this clone: Its antigen is unidentified.

Prior autoimmune disease or systemic immunosuppression barred patients. The investigators sampled blood at baseline, at cycle 4 day 1, and at cycle 7 day 1. The data were produced by immunoSEQ multiplex PCR, yet TCRdb's version contains in-frame clones alone and is incomplete. The repertoire includes 10,000 to 15,000 clones, about nine tenths of them detected once, and about 70% sits in the top ten. The sample was CD4+ or CD8+ T cells sorted from blood, taken in a trial of the OX40 agonist ivuxolimab. The sequence derives from an adult with an advanced solid tumor such as melanoma, head and neck, liver or kidney cancer.

The DNA of the CDR3 is TGTGCCAGCAGTTTTGGCGGGGCATCAGGGATAGATACGCAGTATTTT. It is translated as CASSFGGASGIDTQYF. The chain is built from TRBV27 and TRBJ2-3; TRBD2 might be the D (6 bases). V lost 3 bases, J lost 5 bases, and 18 bases lay in between. Germline CDR1 reads MNHEY; CDR2 reads SMNVEV (reference sequence). The CDR3 runs 16 residues.